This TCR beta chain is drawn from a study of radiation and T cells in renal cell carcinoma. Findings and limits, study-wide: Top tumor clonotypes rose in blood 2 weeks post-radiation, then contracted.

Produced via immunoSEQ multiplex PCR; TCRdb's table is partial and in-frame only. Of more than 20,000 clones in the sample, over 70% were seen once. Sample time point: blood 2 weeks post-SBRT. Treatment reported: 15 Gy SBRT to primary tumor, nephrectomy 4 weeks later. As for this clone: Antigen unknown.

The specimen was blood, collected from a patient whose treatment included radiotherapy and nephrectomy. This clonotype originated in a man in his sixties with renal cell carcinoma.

CDR3 protein: CASSLSSSWSFEKLFF. CDR3 coding DNA: TGTGCCAGCAGCTTAAGTTCAAGTTGGTCCTTCGAAAAACTGTTTTTT. V and J are TRBV9 and TRBJ1-4, with D uncertain. Trimming removed 4 bases from V and 8 bases from J, with 21 bases in between. The CDR3 spans 16 residues. Germline V gene lookup returns CDR1 SGDLS and CDR2 YYNGEE. Supplemented by reference TRBV9 and TRBJ1-4, the full variable domain reads DSGVTQTPKHLITATGQRVTLRCSPRSGDLSVYWYQQSLDQGLQFLIQYYNGEERAKGNILERFSAQQFPDLHSELNLSSLELGDSALYFCASSLSSSWSFEKLFFGSGTQLSVL.